The 14 T cell receptor beta chains below come from one sample, sequenced in a study of response to subunit inactivated influenza vaccine. Using its own MiXCR run on the RT-PCR reads, TCRdb lists one record per CDR3 protein. The sample has roughly 570,000 distinct CDR3 sequences; 14% are singletons. The material sequenced was PBMCs from blood, taken roughly 12 days after vaccination. The receptors come from a man aged 50 to 60 who received an inactivated influenza vaccine.

This clonotype was recorded at least ten times. The gene calls are TRBV28 and TRBJ2-5; 10 bases line up with TRBD1. There are 17 residues in the CDR3. Trimming cost V 5 bases and J 6 bases; bases outside gene matches: 15. Germline CDR1 MDHEN, CDR2 SYDVKM. Written as DNA, the CDR3 is TGTGCCAGCAGTCTCGAATTATGGGACAGGGGCGACAAGACCCAGTACTTC. Amino acids: CASSLELWDRGDKTQYF.

The CDR3 sequence is CASSYSIGAQGYEQFF. CDR3 sequence (DNA): TGTGCCAGCAGTTACTCAATAGGGGCCCAGGGGTATGAGCAGTTCTTC. The rearrangement uses TRBV6-2 or TRBV6-3 and TRBJ2-1; D might be TRBD1 (6 bases). The CDR3 is 16 residues long. Trimming stripped 0 bases from V and 8 bases from J, with 17 bases between. In germline, CDR1 is MNHEY, CDR2 SVGEGT.

This clonotype appeared a few times. The rearrangement links TRBV20-1 to TRBJ2-1; 11 nucleotides line up with TRBD2. This CDR3 is built from 15 residues. Germline V gene sequence: CDR1 DFQATT, CDR2 SNEGSKA (reference sequence). V lost 0 bases, J lost 3 bases, and 1 base stayed unmatched. This chain's CDR3 is CSARDGTSGYNEQFF. CDR3 coding DNA: TGCAGTGCTAGAGATGGGACTAGCGGCTACAATGAGCAGTTCTTC.

Ten or more counts support this clonotype. This sequence joins TRBV6-2 or TRBV6-3 and TRBJ1-5; D not certain. The CDR3 loop spans 15 amino acids. Germline assignment: CDR1 MNHEY and CDR2 SVGEGT. Trimming took off 7 bases at V and 0 bases at J, with 13 bases between the two ends. CDR3 bases: TGTGCCAGCACCTACTCCATATCTAGCAATCAGCCCCAGCATTTT. It translates to CASTYSISSNQPQHF.

The chain couples TRBV5-1 to TRBJ1-1; 9 bases line up with TRBD1. Germline V gives CDR1 SGHRS, CDR2 YFSETQ. This CDR3 has 14 residues. V shed 3 bases and J 5 bases; nucleotides not matched to a gene: 5. For the CDR3, the DNA is TGCGCCAGCAGCTCTGGGACAGGGAAAACTGAAGCTTTCTTT. Protein: CASSSGTGKTEAFF. The complete variable domain, with remaining parts taken from reference TRBV5-1 and TRBJ1-1, reads KAGVTQTPRYLIKTRGQQVTLSCSPISGHRSVSWYQQTPGQGLQFLFEYFSETQRNKGNFPGRFSGRQFSNSRSEMNVSTLELGDSALYLCASSSGTGKTEAFFGQGTRLTVV.

CDR3 nucleotides: TGCAGCGTTGATACAACCAGAGAAGCTTTCTTT. This encodes CSVDTTREAFF. This chain connects TRBV29-1 to TRBJ1-1; D is uncertain. Trimming pared 3 bases from V and 8 bases from J, leaving 10 bases between. CDR3 length equals 11 residues. Germline V gene data show CDR1 as SQVTM and CDR2 as ANQGSEA. The whole variable domain, remainder taken from reference TRBV29-1 and TRBJ1-1, is SAVISQKPSRDICQRGTSLTIQCQVDSQVTMMFWYRQQPGQSLTLIATANQGSEATYESGFVIDKFPISRPNLTFSTLTVSNMSPEDSSIYLCSVDTTREAFFGQGTRLTVV.

The V gene is TRBV5-4, the J gene TRBJ2-7; no clear D. Per germline, CDR1 SGHNT and CDR2 YYREEE (reference sequence). The germline V and J ends were trimmed by 0 bases and 2 bases, with 9 bases remaining between them. The CDR3 sequence is 14 residues long. The DNA of the CDR3 is TGTGCCAGCAGCTTGGAGGCCAGCGCCTACGAGCAGTACTTC. Residues: CASSLEASAYEQYF. The full variable domain, completed using reference TRBV5-4 and TRBJ2-7, is ETGVTQSPTHLIKTRGQQVTLRCSSQSGHNTVSWYQQALGQGPQFIFQYYREEENGRGNFPPRFSGLQFPNYSSELNVNALELDDSALYLCASSLEASAYEQYFGPGTRLTVT.

This clonotype has more than one count but fewer than ten. This chain uses TRBV20-1 with TRBJ1-2; D might be TRBD1 (6 bases). The CDR3 contains 14 residues. Germline V gene lookup returns CDR1 DFQATT and CDR2 SNEGSKA (reference sequence). V lost 4 bases and J 8 bases, leaving 20 bases between the germline ends. CDR3 nucleotide sequence: TGCAGTGCTACCGAGGCAGGGGAGCTCCGGGGCTACACCTTC. Translated: CSATEAGELRGYTF.

This clonotype was counted only a few times. This sequence joins TRBV5-1 and TRBJ2-3, with TRBD1 matching 9 bases. Trimming cost V 7 bases and J 2 bases; bases outside gene matches: 2. Germline assignment: CDR1 SGHRS and CDR2 YFSETQ. CDR3 length: 13 amino acids. Here the CDR3 DNA reads TGCGCCAGCCGGGACAGGGACACAGATACGCAGTATTTT. It translates to CASRDRDTDTQYF.

J is TRBJ2-1 and V is TRBV7-8; possible D gene TRBD2, 6 bases. The CDR3 contains 15 residues. Trimming cost V 1 base and J 5 bases, with 12 bases left between them. Looked up from germline, CDR1 is SGHVS and CDR2 is FQNEAQ. CDR3 region: CASSLEAGTDNEQFF. The CDR3, as DNA: TGTGCCAGCAGCTTAGAGGCGGGAACGGACAATGAGCAGTTCTTC.

The rearrangement links TRBV15 to TRBJ2-1, with TRBD2 identical over 11 bases. V trimming: 0 bases; J trimming: 9 bases; junction bases outside the gene matches: 10. The CDR3 contains 17 residues. CDR1 is LNHNV and CDR2 is YYDKDF in the germline V gene (reference sequence). This CDR3 is CATSREGPTSGIGEQFF. The CDR3 bases are TGTGCCACCAGCAGAGAAGGGCCGACTAGCGGGATTGGTGAGCAGTTCTTC.

The chain has TRBV2 and TRBJ2-1, with TRBD2 matching 8 bases. V was pared by 4 bases and J by 0 bases, with 5 bases of the junction left unmatched. The CDR3 has 16 amino acids. Germline values: CDR1 SNHLY, CDR2 FYNNEI. The CDR3: CASSVRGGSSYNEQFF. In DNA form, the CDR3 reads TGTGCCAGCAGTGTGCGCGGGGGGAGCTCCTACAATGAGCAGTTCTTC.

Comment on this clonotype: At one end, the junction sequence differs from germline, possibly due to a read error. This chain connects TRBV29-1 to TRBJ1-2; possibly TRBD1 for D (5 bases). From germline, CDR1 is SQVTM and CDR2 ANQGSEA. This CDR3 contains 14 residues. The CDR3 loop reads CSAELPGLLYGYTF. The DNA of the CDR3 is TGCAGCGCTGAACTACCGGGACTTCTCTATGGCTACACCTTC.

The J gene is TRBJ1-5, the V gene TRBV27, with 7 bases fitting TRBD1. Per germline, CDR1 MNHEY and CDR2 SMNVEV (reference sequence). The CDR3 spans 13 residues. V lost 5 bases, J lost 7 bases, and 5 bases stayed unmatched. The CDR3 loop is CASSAGTVQPQHF. CDR3 sequence (DNA): TGTGCCAGCAGTGCCGGGACAGTACAGCCCCAGCATTTT.